This T cell receptor beta chain was recorded in a study of vaccination effects on CD4 cells after COVID-19. Produced via immunoSEQ multiplex PCR; TCRdb's table is partial and in-frame only. Here the sample spans about 45,000 clones, roughly two thirds being singletons. This clone was recorded once. The antigen is unknown. In the ViraFEST assay, antigen-specific CD4+ clonotypes were identified by expansion after peptide-pool stimulation. Following an approximately 10-day culture, CD4+ T cells were purified. The person's infection with SARS-CoV-2, confirmed by PCR, took place between March and December 2020. Wells each received 2 million to 2.5 million PBMC, cultured with about 9.3 IU/ml IL-2 and 8.5 to 10 ug/ml peptides. V lost 7 bases to trimming and J lost 6 bases; unmatched junction nucleotides: 7. The CDR3 loop spans 14 amino acids. Germline CDR1 MNHNS, CDR2 SASEGT.

The chain joins TRBV6-1 to TRBJ2-7; 12 bases are shared with TRBD1. The specimen comprised CD4+ T cells from PBMCs cultured with a peptide pool, sampled before COVID-19 vaccination. The TCR comes from a human donor who had a prior SARS-CoV-2 infection. The CDR3 DNA sequence: TGTGCCAGCAACTCGGGACAGGGGGCTGGCGAGCAGTACTTC. It codes for CASNSGQGAGEQYF.